The next 4 T cell receptor beta chains were all read from a single sample in a study of cytomegalovirus exposure and HLA in healthy donors. The method was immunoSEQ multiplex PCR; TCRdb's version includes in-frame clones alone and lacks a portion of them. The sample consists of almost 200,000 clones, around 80% of them appearing once. Sequenced material: PBMCs. The receptors stem from a woman younger than 45 in good health and CMV-seronegative.

In DNA form, the CDR3 reads TGCAGCGTTCATAGCGGGGAAGAGACCCAGTACTTC. It specifies CSVHSGEETQYF. The J gene is TRBJ2-5, the V gene TRBV29-1, with TRBD2 matching over 8 bases. Trimming removed 5 bases from V and 3 bases from J; junction bases left unmatched: 2. Germline V gene data show CDR1 as SQVTM and CDR2 as ANQGSEA. This CDR3 comprises 12 residues.

The V call is TRBV5-4, the J call TRBJ1-2; D ambiguous. CDR1 and CDR2 (germline): SGHNT, YYREEE (reference sequence). Trimming removed 4 bases from V and 6 bases from J, with 13 bases in between. The CDR3 runs 13 residues. CDR3 nucleotide sequence: TGTGCCAGCAGCAGACGGGGAGTCGATGGCTACACCTTC. It translates to CASSRRGVDGYTF. The entire variable domain, with the rest obtained from reference TRBV5-4 and TRBJ1-2, is as follows: ETGVTQSPTHLIKTRGQQVTLRCSSQSGHNTVSWYQQALGQGPQFIFQYYREEENGRGNFPPRFSGLQFPNYSSELNVNALELDDSALYLCASSRRGVDGYTFGSGTRLTVV.

The DNA of the CDR3 is TGCGCCAGCAGTTCAACCGGGACAGGGGGCGGCGGCTACACCTTC. Translating gives CASSSTGTGGGGYTF. The V gene is TRBV5-1, the J gene TRBJ1-2; 12 bases fit TRBD1. After removal of 5 bases from V and 8 bases from J, the junction contained 10 bases not matched to a gene. The germline V gene encodes CDR1 SGHRS and CDR2 YFSETQ. The CDR3 has 15 residues.

The chain employs TRBV27 and TRBJ2-3; maybe TRBD1 (6 bases). This CDR3 contains 13 residues. Trimming removed 5 bases at V and 4 bases at J, with 10 bases between. Germline V lookup: CDR1 MNHEY, CDR2 SMNVEV (reference sequence). The CDR3 spells CASSAPGADTQYF. The DNA of the CDR3 is TGTGCCAGCAGTGCGCCAGGGGCAGATACGCAGTATTTT.